This TCR beta chain came from a study of T cell repertoires in cytomegalovirus infection. Across the study: HLA-B-restricted CMV epitopes that are well studied were used alongside recently identified HLA-C-restricted ones. Signatures in public TCR beta sequences pointed to both CMV infection and matching HLA type.

This clonotype has more than one count but fewer than ten. No antigen is known for it. The CDR3 extends over 14 amino acids. In germline, CDR1 is SGHDT, CDR2 YYEEEE. V was pared by 4 bases and J by 6 bases, with 16 bases between. Study-wide results and caveats: HLA-C-restricted, CMV-specific TCR beta clonotypes were dominant ex vivo.

TCRdb passed the reads through MiXCR, listing each CDR3 protein once. The sample lists about 51,000 distinct CDR3 sequences; about a fifth were seen once. The receptor was isolated from a human donor in good health (CMV status not recorded). Some clones in this sample may be carry-over from other donors' samples. Sequencing used CD8+ T cells from cultured PBMCs, obtained from culture after CMV antigen stimulation. V gene TRBV5-6 combines with J gene TRBJ1-2, with D hard to call. The CDR3 is CASSPPGSHNGYTF. The CDR3 region has the DNA TGTGCCAGCAGCCCCCCGGGGAGTCATAATGGCTACACCTTC.